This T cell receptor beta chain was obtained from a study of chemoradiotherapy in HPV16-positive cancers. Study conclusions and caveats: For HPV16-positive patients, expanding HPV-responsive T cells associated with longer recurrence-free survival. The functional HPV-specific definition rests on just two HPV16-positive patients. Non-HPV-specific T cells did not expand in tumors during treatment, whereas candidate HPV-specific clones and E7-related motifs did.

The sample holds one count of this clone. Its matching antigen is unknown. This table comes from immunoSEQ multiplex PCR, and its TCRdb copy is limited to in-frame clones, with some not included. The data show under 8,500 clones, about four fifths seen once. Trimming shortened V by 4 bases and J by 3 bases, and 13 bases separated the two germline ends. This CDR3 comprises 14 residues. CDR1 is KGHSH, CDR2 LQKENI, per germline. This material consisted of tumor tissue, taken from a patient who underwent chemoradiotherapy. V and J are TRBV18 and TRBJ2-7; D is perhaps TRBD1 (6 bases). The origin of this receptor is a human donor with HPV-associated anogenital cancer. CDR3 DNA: TGTGCCAGCTCACATTTGGACAGAATCTACGAGCAGTACTTC. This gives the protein CASSHLDRIYEQYF.